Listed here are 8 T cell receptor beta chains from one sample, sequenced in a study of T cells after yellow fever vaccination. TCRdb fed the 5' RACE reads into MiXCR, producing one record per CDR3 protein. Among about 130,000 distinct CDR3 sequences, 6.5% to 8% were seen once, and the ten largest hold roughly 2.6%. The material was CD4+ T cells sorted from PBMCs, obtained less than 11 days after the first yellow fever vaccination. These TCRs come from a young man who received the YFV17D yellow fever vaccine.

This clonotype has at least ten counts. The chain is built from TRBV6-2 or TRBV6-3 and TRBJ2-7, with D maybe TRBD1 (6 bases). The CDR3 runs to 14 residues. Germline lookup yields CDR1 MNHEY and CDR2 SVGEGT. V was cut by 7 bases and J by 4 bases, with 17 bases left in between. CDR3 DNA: TGTGCCAGCAACCAACTGGGGACAAGATACGAGCAGTACTTC. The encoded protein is CASNQLGTRYEQYF.

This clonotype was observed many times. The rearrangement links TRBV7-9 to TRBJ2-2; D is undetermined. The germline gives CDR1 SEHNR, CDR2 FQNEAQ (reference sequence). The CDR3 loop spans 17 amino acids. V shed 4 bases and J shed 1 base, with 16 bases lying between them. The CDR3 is CASSSRDNSENTGELFF. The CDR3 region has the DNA TGTGCCAGCAGCTCCCGAGATAACAGCGAGAACACCGGGGAGCTGTTTTTT.

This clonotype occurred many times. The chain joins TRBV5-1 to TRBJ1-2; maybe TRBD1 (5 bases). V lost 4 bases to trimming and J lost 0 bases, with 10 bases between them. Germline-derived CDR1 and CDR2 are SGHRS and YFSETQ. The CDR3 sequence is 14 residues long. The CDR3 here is CASSPGGANYGYTF. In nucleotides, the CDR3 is TGCGCCAGCAGCCCGGGGGGGGCTAACTATGGCTACACCTTC.

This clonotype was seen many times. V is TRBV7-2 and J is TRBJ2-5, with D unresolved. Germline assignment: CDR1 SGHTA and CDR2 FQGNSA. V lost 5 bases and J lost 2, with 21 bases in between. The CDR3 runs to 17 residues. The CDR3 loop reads CASSPTRYSGHQETQYF. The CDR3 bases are TGTGCCAGCAGCCCAACCCGTTATTCGGGCCATCAAGAGACCCAGTACTTC.

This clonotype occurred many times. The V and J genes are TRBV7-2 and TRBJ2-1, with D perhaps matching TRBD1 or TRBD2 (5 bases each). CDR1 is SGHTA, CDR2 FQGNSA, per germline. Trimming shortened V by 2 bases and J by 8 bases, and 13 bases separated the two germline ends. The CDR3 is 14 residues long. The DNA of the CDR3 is TGTGCCAGCAGCTTAATGGGGGTTGGGGATGAGCAGTTCTTC. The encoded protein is CASSLMGVGDEQFF.

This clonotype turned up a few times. The CDR3 DNA is TGCGCCAGCAGCAAGGGACAGGGGGCCGGCTACACCTTC. This codes for CASSKGQGAGYTF. V is TRBV5-1 and J is TRBJ1-2; 12 bases line up with TRBD1. With 4 bases clipped from V and 8 bases from J, the junction kept 3 bases outside the gene matches. In germline, CDR1 is SGHRS, CDR2 YFSETQ. This CDR3 comprises 13 residues.

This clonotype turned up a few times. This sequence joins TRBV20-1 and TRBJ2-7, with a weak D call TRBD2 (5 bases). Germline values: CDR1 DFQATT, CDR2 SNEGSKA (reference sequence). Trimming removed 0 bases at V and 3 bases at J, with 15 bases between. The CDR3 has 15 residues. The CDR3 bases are TGCAGTGCTAGAGATCGGAGGACTTTGTTCTACGAGCAGTACTTC. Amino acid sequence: CSARDRRTLFYEQYF.

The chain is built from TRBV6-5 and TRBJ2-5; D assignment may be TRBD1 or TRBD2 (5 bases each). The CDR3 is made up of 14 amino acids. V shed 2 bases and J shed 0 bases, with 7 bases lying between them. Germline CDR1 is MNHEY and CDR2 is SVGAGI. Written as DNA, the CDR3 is TGTGCCAGCAGTTACGGGACGTACCAAGAGACCCAGTACTTC. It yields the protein CASSYGTYQETQYF.